The clone carrying this TCR beta chain has only a few counts. Its antigen is undetermined. PCR amplification relied on 60 Vbeta primers (plus 13 Jbeta primers). Sequencing used immunoSEQ multiplex PCR; TCRdb keeps in-frame clones, though not all of them. The table lists about 130,000 clones, about 80% of them singletons. This sample stems from a study of cytomegalovirus exposure and HLA in healthy donors. For the study at large: Caucasian-associated ancestry cluster membership applied to about four fifths of around 400 genotyped donors.

Findings and limits, study-wide: The study had only CMV serostatus as immune exposure information.

The CDR3 is 16 residues long. V lost 5 bases to trimming and J lost 3 bases; unmatched junction nucleotides: 11. The sample taken for sequencing was PBMCs. This receptor was identified in a young man in good health. The rearrangement links TRBV5-3 to TRBJ2-7; 10 bases are a match to TRBD2. TRBV5-3 is flagged as an ORF with uncertain function. DNA of the CDR3: TGTGCCAGAAGAGGGGGACTAGCGACCGCGGGCTACGAGCAGTACTTC. This gives the protein CARRGGLATAGYEQYF.